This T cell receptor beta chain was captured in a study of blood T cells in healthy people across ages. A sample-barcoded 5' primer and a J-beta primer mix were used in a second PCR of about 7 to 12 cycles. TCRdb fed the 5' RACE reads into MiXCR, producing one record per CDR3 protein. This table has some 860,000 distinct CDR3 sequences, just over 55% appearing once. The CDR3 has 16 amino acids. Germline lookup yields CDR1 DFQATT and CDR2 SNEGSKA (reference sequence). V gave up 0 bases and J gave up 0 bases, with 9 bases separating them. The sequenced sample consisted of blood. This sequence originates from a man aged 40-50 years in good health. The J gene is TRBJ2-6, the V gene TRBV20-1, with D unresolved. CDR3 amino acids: CSARDLAVSGANVLTF. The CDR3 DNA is TGCAGTGCTAGAGATCTCGCGGTCTCTGGGGCCAACGTCCTGACTTTC.